This TCR beta chain emerged from a study of shared clonotypes between healthy human individuals. CD45RA-negative memory and CD45RA+ naive subsets were split from the CD4+ cells. Repertoires were generated with immunoSEQ multiplex PCR, while TCRdb's copy carries only in-frame clones and drops some. The data hold a few million clones, with 85% to 95% observed a single time. CDR3 size: 15 residues. CDR1 is WNHNN and CDR2 is SYGVQD in the germline V gene (reference sequence). V trimming: 3 bases; J trimming: 3 bases; junction bases outside the gene matches: 7. The sample taken for sequencing was naive CD4+ T cells sorted from blood. Subset reported: CD45RA+ positively selected. The receptor's source is a man in his late teens or twenties in good health. V usage is TRBV10-1 and J usage is TRBJ2-7; 8 nucleotides align to TRBD2. CDR3 sequence reads: CASSDGRGGIYEQYF. CDR3 bases: TGCGCCAGCAGTGACGGGAGGGGGGGCATCTACGAGCAGTACTTC.